A single sample gave rise to the 6 T cell receptor beta chains below, sequenced in a study of blood T cell repertoires in COVID-19. Produced via immunoSEQ multiplex PCR; TCRdb's table is partial and in-frame only. The table lists approximately 280,000 clones, around 87% of them singletons. The sequenced material came from PBMCs or T cells enriched from blood (not recorded which). These receptors were obtained from a woman aged 18-30 years with acute COVID-19.

The chain has TRBV28 and TRBJ1-6; 7 nucleotides match TRBD1. The V segment lost 4 bases and the J segment 8 bases; nucleotides outside the gene matches: 11. The CDR3 consists of 16 residues. The V gene's germline CDR1 is MDHEN and CDR2 SYDVKM. The CDR3 loop reads CASSSRDSPLDSPLHF. CDR3 sequence (DNA): TGTGCCAGCAGTTCCCGGGACAGTCCCCTGGATTCACCCCTCCACTTT.

The rearrangement uses TRBV4-1 and TRBJ1-1; D possibly corresponds to TRBD1 (6 bases). V dropped 5 bases and J dropped 1 base, with 14 bases sitting between them. CDR3 length: 15 amino acids. Germline V lookup: CDR1 MGHRA, CDR2 YSYEKL. For the CDR3, the DNA is TGCGCCAGCAGCTATGGGCAGGGGCCGAACACTGAAGCTTTCTTT. Protein: CASSYGQGPNTEAFF.

This chain connects TRBV7-2 to TRBJ2-7, with 13 bases lining up with TRBD2. The CDR3 totals 18 residues. The trim removed 1 base at V and 9 bases at J, leaving 15 bases unmatched. CDR1 is SGHTA, CDR2 FQGNSA, per germline. CDR3 nucleotide sequence: TGTGCCAGCAGCTTAGTCCCCACTAGCGGGAGGGAATTCTTTGGGCAGTACTTC. It specifies CASSLVPTSGREFFGQYF.

The chain carries TRBV6-2 or TRBV6-3 and TRBJ2-4, with D perhaps TRBD2 (7 bases). CDR1 and CDR2 from the germline V gene are MNHEY and SVGEGT. Trimming removed 2 bases from V and 5 bases from J, with 13 bases in between. This CDR3 has 15 residues. The CDR3 protein is CASSYAGARQNIQYF. Here the CDR3 DNA reads TGTGCCAGCAGTTACGCGGGGGCCCGACAAAACATTCAGTACTTC.

The chain combines TRBV14 with TRBJ2-5, with 11 positions matching TRBD2. Germline V CDR1 and CDR2: SGHDN, FVKESK. The J segment lost 5 bases and the V segment lost 4 bases, leaving 6 bases of the junction unmatched. This CDR3 region has 15 residues. The CDR3 DNA reads as TGTGCCAGCAGCCGACGTAGCGGGAGGGTGGAGACCCAGTACTTC. It codes for CASSRRSGRVETQYF.

The chain combines TRBV27 with TRBJ2-3; D is undetermined. The germline gives CDR1 MNHEY, CDR2 SMNVEV (reference sequence). This CDR3 comprises 13 residues. Trimming left V 2 bases short and J 2 bases short, with 5 bases between. This CDR3 is CASSLVLTDTQYF. CDR3 DNA sequence: TGTGCCAGCAGTTTAGTCCTCACAGATACGCAGTATTTT.